Sequencing of this T cell receptor beta chain was carried out in a study of blood T cells in healthy people across ages. In regard to this clonotype: Just one base apart from a much larger clone, this may be a read error.

Germline-derived CDR1 and CDR2 are MNHEY and SVGAGI. This CDR3 spans 14 amino acids. Healthy Caucasian individuals from Russia aged about 6 to 90 were enrolled as donors. Primers used in a second PCR of roughly 7 to 12 cycles were a sample-barcoded 5' primer and a J-beta primer mix. TCRdb fed the 5' RACE reads into MiXCR, producing one record per CDR3 protein. The sample lists 1.5 million to 2 million distinct CDR3 sequences, about 28% occurring once. The receptor was isolated from a woman under 40 in good health. V usage is TRBV6-5 and J usage is TRBJ1-2, with a weak D call TRBD1 (5 bases). Specimen: blood. In DNA, the CDR3 is TGTACCAGCAGTGGCAGGGTTTTTGACTATGGCTACACCTTC. Protein sequence: CTSSGRVFDYGYTF.